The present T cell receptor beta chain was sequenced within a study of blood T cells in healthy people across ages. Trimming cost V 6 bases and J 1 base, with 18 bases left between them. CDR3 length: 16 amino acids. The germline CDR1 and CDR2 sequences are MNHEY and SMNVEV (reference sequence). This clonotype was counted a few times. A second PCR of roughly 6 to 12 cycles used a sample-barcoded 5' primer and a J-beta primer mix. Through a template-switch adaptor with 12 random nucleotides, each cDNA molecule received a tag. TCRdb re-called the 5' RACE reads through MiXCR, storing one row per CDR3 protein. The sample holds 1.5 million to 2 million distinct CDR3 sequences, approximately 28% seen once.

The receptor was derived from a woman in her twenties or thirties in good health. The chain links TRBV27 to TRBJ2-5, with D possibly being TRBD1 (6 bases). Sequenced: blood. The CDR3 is CASSATSGAPQETQYF. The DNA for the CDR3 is TGTGCCAGCAGCGCCACCTCAGGGGCACCCCAAGAGACCCAGTACTTC.